This TCR beta chain was identified during a study of blood T cell repertoires in COVID-19 (TCRdb year 2020). With respect to the entire study: Samples from collaborators originated in the United States, Italy and Spain and spanned both the acute and convalescent phases of COVID-19. The prospective study material was composed of cDNA or gDNA derived from T cells, B-cell-depleted T cells, or PBMCs. Deeply sampled blood TCRbeta repertoires from subjects exposed to, actively infected with, or recovered from COVID-19 were included in the dataset. The repertoires were released in a freely available public database meant as a resource for research on the immune response to SARS-CoV-2. The samples were drawn from the first 160 participants of the ongoing ImmuneRACE study and from roughly 1,300 subjects provided by 6 global collaborators. Sample metadata almost always included a de-identified subject ID, COVID-19 status, age in years and sex. Where available, HLA class I and class II types were obtained from metadata supplied by the sample provider rather than from assay-based typing. Results the study describes overall, beyond this receptor: Clinical and demographic metadata were provided uncurated, with the amount varying by source and participant.

The immunoSEQ Assay, a bias-controlled multiplex PCR, was used to amplify TCRbeta CDR3 regions from genomic DNA. In the paper's pipeline: The number of nucleated cells in each sample was estimated by amplification of reference gene primers within the assay. To quantify the absolute abundance of each unique TCRbeta CDR3 rearrangement, sequence reads were collapsed and filtered. For each sample, productive Simpson clonality was calculated by taking the square root of Simpson's diversity index across productive rearrangements. Entries here come from immuneACCESS through TCRdb and include only in-frame sequences with V and J called. Some clones fail to appear in such tables; in the studies checked, an unresolved V gene covers under half of the shortfall, and the cause of the remainder is unknown. V and J calls and clone size follow that table, whereas D and trimming were derived from the DNA. The sample table holds about 140,000 clones, of which about 82% were seen once. The ten top clones hold around 8.2% of the sample.

Each collaborating institution followed its own protocols to collect whole blood in K2EDTA tubes. For TCRbeta analysis, collaborators shipped samples in one of three forms: frozen whole blood, isolated PBMCs, or DNA extracted from either of those sample types. Details on this clone: There is no known antigen for this receptor. One base away there is no much larger clone; base qualities are not given.

Sequenced: peripheral blood. This TCR came from an older woman with acute or convalescent COVID-19.

Here the CDR3 is given as CASSYDGTTNTEAFF. The DNA sequence follows: TGTGCCAGCAGCTACGATGGGACAACGAACACTGAAGCTTTCTTT. The receptor chain draws on TRBV5-4 and TRBJ1-1; a weak D assignment points to TRBD1 (6 bases agree). The junction shows trimming of 3 bases on V and 1 base on J, plus 13 bases between the germline ends. There are 15 amino acids in the CDR3, from cysteine to phenylalanine inclusive. The only DNA kept is the CDR3, 45 bases in frame from the first base. The germline V gene (reference sequence) specifies SGHNT as CDR1 and YYREEE as CDR2.